The 9 T cell receptor beta chains presented below share a single source sample, sequenced in a study of PD-1 blockade in classical Hodgkin lymphoma. Every patient experienced relapse after autologous stem cell transplantation, and brentuximab vedotin exposure varied. Libraries were prepared by immunoSEQ multiplex PCR; TCRdb keeps only in-frame clonotypes and omits some of them. The table lists tens of thousands of clones, more than 60% of them singletons. Sequencing was performed on peripheral blood mononuclear cells (PBMCs), taken before the second cycle of nivolumab. The origin of the receptors is a human donor with classical Hodgkin lymphoma.

The genes are TRBV7-2 and TRBJ2-7; TRBD2 aligns across 8 bases. Trimming cost V 3 bases and J 2 bases; bases outside gene matches: 6. This CDR3 is built from 15 residues. Germline V CDR1 and CDR2: SGHTA, FQGNSA. As DNA, the CDR3 is TGTGCCAGCAGCTTCGAACTAGCGGTGGCCTACGAGCAGTACTTC. Its protein is CASSFELAVAYEQYF.

Concerning this clone itself: A read error may account for a junction end that differs from germline. The chain couples TRBV19 to TRBJ2-5; TRBD2 matches at 12 bases. The CDR3 is made up of 14 amino acids. CDR1 is LNHDA and CDR2 is SQIVND in the germline V gene (reference sequence). The CDR3 bases are TGTGCCAGTAGTATATGGGCTAGCGGGGGGGATTTGAACTTC. Its translation: CASSIWASGGDLNF.

This clone was picked up one time. V usage is TRBV9 and J usage is TRBJ2-7, with D tentatively TRBD2 (5 bases). The CDR3 sequence is 14 residues long. Trimming took 0 bases from V and 0 from J, leaving 7 bases between them. In germline, CDR1 is SGDLS, CDR2 YYNGEE. The DNA of the CDR3 is TGTGCCAGCAGCGTAGGGGGAGACTCCTACGAGCAGTACTTC. Translation: CASSVGGDSYEQYF.

The rearrangement links TRBV5-1 to TRBJ2-7; 9 bases agree with TRBD2. The CDR3 length is 14 residues. The V and J ends lost 4 bases and 6 bases, in that order; junction bases with no gene match: 8. CDR1 SGHRS and CDR2 YFSETQ come from the germline V gene. Written as DNA, the CDR3 is TGCGCCAGCAGCCCTAGCGGGACGGGCGGCGAGCAGTACTTC. Its protein product is CASSPSGTGGEQYF.

The CDR3 DNA reads as TGTGCCAGCAGCGTGCGGGGACAGGGGGTCCCACCCCTCCACTTT. Its protein is CASSVRGQGVPPLHF. This rearrangement joins TRBV5-4 to TRBJ1-6, with 11 positions matching TRBD1. Germline lookup yields CDR1 SGHNT and CDR2 YYREEE (reference sequence). With 4 bases clipped from V and 11 bases from J, the junction kept 8 bases outside the gene matches. The CDR3 consists of 15 residues.

The rearrangement uses TRBV16 and TRBJ1-1; 8 bases map to TRBD1. J gave up 0 bases and V 4 bases, and 4 bases lay outside the gene matches. The V gene's germline CDR1 is KGHSY and CDR2 FQNENV. The CDR3 loop spans 15 amino acids. DNA of the CDR3: TGTGCCAGCAGCCCGGGACAGGCAGTGAACACTGAAGCTTTCTTT. It translates to CASSPGQAVNTEAFF. Filled out from reference TRBV16 and TRBJ1-1, the complete variable domain reads GEEVAQTPKHLVRGEGQKAKLYCAPIKGHSYVFWYQQVLKNEFKFLISFQNENVFDETGMPKERFSAKCLPNSPCSLEIQATKLEDSAVYFCASSPGQAVNTEAFFGQGTRLTVV.

CDR3 region: CASDRSGELFF. The CDR3 nucleotides read TGTGCCAGCGACAGGTCCGGGGAGCTGTTTTTT. The V gene is TRBV7-9, the J gene TRBJ2-2; a possible D gene is TRBD1 (6 bases). In germline, CDR1 is SEHNR, CDR2 FQNEAQ (reference sequence). Trimming removed 8 bases from V and 6 bases from J, with 7 bases in between. This CDR3 has 11 amino acids.

The rearrangement joins TRBV6-5 to TRBJ1-3; possibly TRBD1 for D (6 bases). Germline CDR1 reads MNHEY; CDR2 reads SVGAGI. The V gene lost 6 bases and the J gene lost 4 bases, with 16 bases spanning the gap. This CDR3 has 15 residues. In nucleotides, the CDR3 is TGTGCCAGCAGCCCCCAGGGGTACGGCGGAAACACCATATATTTT. The encoded protein is CASSPQGYGGNTIYF.

This clone has only a few counts. The chain uses TRBV5-6 and TRBJ1-2; no reliable D call. CDR3 length: 12 residues. V was shortened by 1 base and J by 7 bases, with 8 bases between the two germline ends. CDR1 is SGHDT, CDR2 YYEEEE, per germline. The CDR3 bases are TGTGCCAGCAGCTTGACGGGTAGTGGCTACACCTTC. Its translation: CASSLTGSGYTF.